A selection of T cell receptor beta chains follows, all from one sample in a study of blood T cells in healthy people across ages. TCRdb used MiXCR to reprocess the 5' RACE reads, holding one entry per CDR3 protein. The repertoire includes 700,000 to 800,000 distinct CDR3 sequences, around 40% of them detected once, and less than 25% sits in the top ten. The sequenced sample was blood. These receptors were collected from a woman aged 55-69 years in good health. Each CDR3 is given with its conserved first and last residue. A D gene is named only where the DNA matches it firmly. Clone size is stated in some rows and not others, as once, few, many or a class when expanded.

>TRBV27|NA|TRBJ1-2|NA
CASSFVGGSDYTF
TGTGCCAGCAGTTTCGTCGGGGGTTCGGACTACACCTTC
>TRBV11-2|NA|TRBJ2-1|NA
CASTIDSAWEQFF
TGTGCCAGCACCATTGACAGCGCATGGGAGCAGTTCTTC
>TRBV28|NA|TRBJ1-2|NA
CASSLTQGQANYGYTF
TGTGCCAGCAGTTTAACCCAGGGCCAAGCTAACTATGGCTACACCTTC
>TRBV12-3/TRBV12-4|TRBD1|TRBJ1-5|many
CASRPGGSNQPQHF
TGTGCCAGCAGGCCAGGGGGAAGCAATCAGCCCCAGCATTTT
>TRBV12-3/TRBV12-4|TRBD1|TRBJ2-1|NA
CASQNRGDSHNEQFF
TGTGCCAGCCAGAACAGGGGGGACTCCCACAATGAGCAGTTCTTC
>TRBV27|TRBD1|TRBJ1-4|NA
CASSPGQGVGGKLFF
TGTGCCAGCAGTCCAGGACAGGGGGTGGGAGGAAAACTGTTTTTT
>TRBV15|TRBD1|TRBJ2-3|many
CATSRGGQGEDTQYF
TGTGCCACCAGCAGAGGTGGACAGGGGGAGGATACGCAGTATTTT
>TRBV28|TRBD1|TRBJ2-7|NA
CASSSPTGTYEQYF
TGTGCCAGCAGTTCCCCGACAGGGACCTACGAGCAGTACTTC
>TRBV10-3|NA|TRBJ2-7|many
CAIRTDTLSYEQYF
TGTGCCATCAGAACGGACACACTCTCCTACGAGCAGTACTTC
>TRBV6-5|TRBD2|TRBJ2-3|many
CASSYGAGGVDTQYF
TGTGCCAGCAGTTACGGAGCGGGGGGGGTAGATACGCAGTATTTT
>TRBV20-1|TRBD2|TRBJ2-1|NA
CSASALAAAVPYNEQFF
TGCAGTGCTAGCGCGCTAGCGGCCGCCGTCCCCTACAATGAGCAGTTCTTC
>TRBV12-3/TRBV12-4|NA|TRBJ1-2|few
CASSRIGDYYTF
TGTGCCAGCAGTCGGATTGGAGACTACTACACCTTC
>TRBV6-2/TRBV6-3|TRBD2|TRBJ2-5|many
CASNIATSGRRMETQYF
TGTGCCAGCAACATTGCCACTAGCGGGAGAAGGATGGAGACCCAGTACTTC
>TRBV20-1|TRBD2|TRBJ2-7|NA
CSASLAGAPREQYF
TGCAGTGCTTCCTTAGCGGGAGCCCCGCGCGAGCAGTACTTC
>TRBV6-5|TRBD2|TRBJ2-5|NA
CASSRNGRQTQYF
TGTGCCAGCAGCCGAAACGGGAGGCAGACCCAGTACTTC
>TRBV5-1|NA|TRBJ2-3|many
CASSPAGGTDTQYF
TGTGCCAGCAGCCCAGCCGGCGGCACAGATACGCAGTATTTT
>TRBV20-1|NA|TRBJ2-7|NA
CSARDRGASDYNEQYF
TGCAGTGCTAGAGATCGGGGCGCTAGCGACTACAATGAGCAGTACTTC
>TRBV12-3/TRBV12-4|NA|TRBJ2-7|few
CASSLLLREQYF
TGTGCCAGCAGTTTACTCCTGAGGGAGCAGTACTTC
>TRBV7-6|NA|TRBJ2-7|NA
CASSAGFGYEQYF
TGTGCCAGCAGCGCGGGTTTTGGCTACGAGCAGTACTTC
>TRBV28|NA|TRBJ1-2|few
CASLVPGKLGGYTF
TGTGCCAGTTTGGTCCCGGGGAAGTTGGGCGGCTACACCTTC
>TRBV27|NA|TRBJ2-7|many
CASRRGSYEQYF
TGTGCCAGCAGACGGGGTTCCTACGAGCAGTACTTC
>TRBV13|NA|TRBJ2-1|NA
CASSLRRSATQFF
TGTGCCAGCAGCTTACGCCGAAGTGCGACCCAGTTCTTC
>TRBV25-1|NA|TRBJ1-5|NA
CASSEGDAQPQHF
TGTGCCAGCAGTGAAGGAGATGCCCAGCCCCAGCATTTT
>TRBV20-1|TRBD1|TRBJ1-1|few
CSARAPGQGYEAFF
TGCAGTGCTAGAGCCCCGGGACAGGGCTATGAAGCTTTCTTT
>TRBV6-1|TRBD2|TRBJ2-3|NA
CASREGTSDRLSTDTQYF
TGTGCCAGCAGGGAAGGGACTAGCGATCGCCTTAGCACAGATACGCAGTATTTT
>TRBV28|NA|TRBJ2-1|NA
CASSLSAGLGSMDNEQFF
TGTGCCAGCAGTTTGTCCGCCGGCCTAGGTAGTATGGACAATGAGCAGTTCTTC
>TRBV4-3|TRBD2|TRBJ2-2|NA
CASSQDPAGGSNTGELFF
TGCGCCAGCAGCCAAGATCCAGCGGGGGGATCGAACACCGGGGAGCTGTTTTTT
>TRBV12-3/TRBV12-4|NA|TRBJ2-7|few
CASSGFENEQYF
TGTGCCAGCAGTGGGTTCGAAAATGAGCAGTACTTC
>TRBV2|TRBD2|TRBJ2-3|NA
CASRLTSGGTDTQYF
TGTGCCAGCAGGCTGACTAGCGGGGGAACAGATACGCAGTATTTT
>TRBV6-5|NA|TRBJ2-3|NA
CASRTGDTDTQYF
TGTGCCAGCAGGACCGGGGACACAGATACGCAGTATTTT
>TRBV9|TRBD1|TRBJ2-6|once
CAGSVSQGASGANVLTF
TGTGCCGGCAGCGTATCCCAGGGGGCGTCCGGGGCCAACGTCCTGACTTTC
>TRBV18|TRBD1|TRBJ2-1|NA
CASSRTGGHEQFF
TGTGCCAGCTCACGCACAGGGGGCCATGAGCAGTTCTTC
>TRBV12-3/TRBV12-4|NA|TRBJ2-3|NA
CASSLAGRVWLAAYF
TGTGCCAGCAGTTTAGCGGGCAGGGTGTGGTTGGCTGCGTATTTT
>TRBV7-2|NA|TRBJ2-4|NA
CASSLDQNNEQYF
TGTGCCAGCAGCTTGGACCAGAACAATGAGCAGTACTTC
>TRBV12-3/TRBV12-4|NA|TRBJ2-4|NA
CASSLGPPPALGAKNIQYF
TGTGCCAGCAGTTTAGGGCCTCCACCCGCATTGGGGGCCAAAAACATTCAGTACTTC
>TRBV9|NA|TRBJ1-5|NA
CASSVEDNGAQPQHF
TGTGCCAGCAGCGTAGAGGACAATGGGGCTCAGCCCCAGCATTTT
>TRBV9|TRBD2|TRBJ2-7|NA
CASSVGVAGEDEQYF
TGTGCCAGCAGCGTAGGGGTAGCGGGAGAGGACGAGCAGTACTTC
>TRBV20-1|NA|TRBJ2-5|once
CSAPNPSGTQYF
TGCAGTGCTCCTAATCCCTCAGGGACCCAGTACTTC
>TRBV7-3|NA|TRBJ2-6|NA
CAGSLEGRHSGANVLTF
TGTGCCGGCAGCTTAGAGGGACGACACTCTGGGGCCAACGTCCTGACTTTC
>TRBV11-2|NA|TRBJ2-7|NA
CASGGNSYEQYF
TGTGCCAGCGGGGGGAACTCCTACGAGCAGTACTTC
>TRBV20-1|NA|TRBJ2-1|few
CSAINSLYKGLGNEQFF
TGCAGTGCTATCAACTCCCTCTATAAGGGGCTCGGGAATGAGCAGTTCTTC
>TRBV7-6|TRBD1|TRBJ2-5|few
CASSQDREETQYF
TGTGCCAGCAGCCAGGACAGGGAAGAGACCCAGTACTTC
>TRBV5-1|TRBD2|TRBJ2-5|many
CASSLTGGWETQYF
TGCGCCAGCAGCTTAACGGGAGGTTGGGAGACCCAGTACTTC
>TRBV6-5|TRBD2|TRBJ2-3|few
CANPGLATSTDTQYF
TGTGCCAACCCGGGACTAGCGACTAGCACAGATACGCAGTATTTT
>TRBV5-1|TRBD2|TRBJ2-3|NA
CASSLVAGVTDTQYF
TGCGCCAGCAGCTTGGTAGCGGGAGTCACAGATACGCAGTATTTT
>TRBV28|TRBD1|TRBJ2-7|few
CASSLDRADEQYF
TGTGCCAGCAGTTTAGACAGGGCGGACGAGCAGTACTTC
>TRBV5-1|TRBD1|TRBJ1-2|NA
CASSLEDREYGYTF
TGCGCCAGCAGCTTGGAGGACAGGGAATATGGCTACACCTTC
>TRBV20-1|NA|TRBJ1-1|NA
CSARPPGRVNTGAFF
TGCAGTGCTAGACCTCCCGGTCGGGTGAACACTGGAGCTTTCTTT
>TRBV7-2|NA|TRBJ2-1|NA
CASSLSRPNEQFF
TGTGCCAGCAGCCTAAGCAGACCTAATGAGCAGTTCTTC
>TRBV4-1|NA|TRBJ2-7|NA
CASSQGPRPYEQYF
TGCGCCAGCAGCCAAGGTCCCAGGCCCTACGAGCAGTACTTC
>TRBV5-1|TRBD2|TRBJ2-3|many
CASSLTGTSGTDTQYF
TGTGCCAGCAGTTTGACCGGGACTAGCGGCACAGATACGCAGTATTTT
>TRBV4-3|NA|TRBJ2-7|NA
CASSQARINEQYF
TGCGCCAGCAGCCAAGCCAGGATCAATGAGCAGTACTTC
>TRBV3-1|NA|TRBJ2-4|few
CASSQEGQIENIQYF
TGTGCCAGCAGCCAAGAAGGGCAGATAGAAAACATTCAGTACTTC
>TRBV5-6|TRBD1|TRBJ2-7|many
CASSFFTTGLYTEQYF
TGTGCCAGCAGCTTCTTTACGACAGGGCTTTATACCGAGCAGTACTTC